The text below deals with one T cell receptor beta chain. Its antigen is currently unknown. CDR3 length: 13 amino acids. Per the germline V gene, CDR1 is SEHNR and CDR2 is FQNEAQ (reference sequence). Trimming left V 0 bases short and J 6 bases short, with 8 bases between. The data originate from a study of radiotherapy plus CTLA-4 blockade in lung cancer. Overall study: Among enrolled patients, about 18% responded and around 30% achieved disease control.

Study-wide points: Among blood TCR repertoires after radiotherapy plus ipilimumab, tumor-derived clones expanded. Alongside interferon-beta, early blood T cell clone dynamics were reportedly the best predictor of response.

Profiled with immunoSEQ multiplex PCR; TCRdb holds only in-frame clones, not every one. In the table there are about 81,000 clones, less than 80% of which are singletons. Lung cancer patients with chemo-refractory metastatic non-small-cell disease were given focal radiation plus CTLA-4 blockade with ipilimumab. This specimen consisted of peripheral blood, obtained from a patient treated with radiotherapy plus ipilimumab. The genes are TRBV7-9 and TRBJ1-1, with D unresolved. This clonotype was sampled from a human donor with non-small cell lung cancer that progressed on radiotherapy plus ipilimumab. As DNA, the CDR3 is TGTGCCAGCAGCTTAGCTCCGACTTCTGAAGCTTTCTTT. Amino acid sequence: CASSLAPTSEAFF.